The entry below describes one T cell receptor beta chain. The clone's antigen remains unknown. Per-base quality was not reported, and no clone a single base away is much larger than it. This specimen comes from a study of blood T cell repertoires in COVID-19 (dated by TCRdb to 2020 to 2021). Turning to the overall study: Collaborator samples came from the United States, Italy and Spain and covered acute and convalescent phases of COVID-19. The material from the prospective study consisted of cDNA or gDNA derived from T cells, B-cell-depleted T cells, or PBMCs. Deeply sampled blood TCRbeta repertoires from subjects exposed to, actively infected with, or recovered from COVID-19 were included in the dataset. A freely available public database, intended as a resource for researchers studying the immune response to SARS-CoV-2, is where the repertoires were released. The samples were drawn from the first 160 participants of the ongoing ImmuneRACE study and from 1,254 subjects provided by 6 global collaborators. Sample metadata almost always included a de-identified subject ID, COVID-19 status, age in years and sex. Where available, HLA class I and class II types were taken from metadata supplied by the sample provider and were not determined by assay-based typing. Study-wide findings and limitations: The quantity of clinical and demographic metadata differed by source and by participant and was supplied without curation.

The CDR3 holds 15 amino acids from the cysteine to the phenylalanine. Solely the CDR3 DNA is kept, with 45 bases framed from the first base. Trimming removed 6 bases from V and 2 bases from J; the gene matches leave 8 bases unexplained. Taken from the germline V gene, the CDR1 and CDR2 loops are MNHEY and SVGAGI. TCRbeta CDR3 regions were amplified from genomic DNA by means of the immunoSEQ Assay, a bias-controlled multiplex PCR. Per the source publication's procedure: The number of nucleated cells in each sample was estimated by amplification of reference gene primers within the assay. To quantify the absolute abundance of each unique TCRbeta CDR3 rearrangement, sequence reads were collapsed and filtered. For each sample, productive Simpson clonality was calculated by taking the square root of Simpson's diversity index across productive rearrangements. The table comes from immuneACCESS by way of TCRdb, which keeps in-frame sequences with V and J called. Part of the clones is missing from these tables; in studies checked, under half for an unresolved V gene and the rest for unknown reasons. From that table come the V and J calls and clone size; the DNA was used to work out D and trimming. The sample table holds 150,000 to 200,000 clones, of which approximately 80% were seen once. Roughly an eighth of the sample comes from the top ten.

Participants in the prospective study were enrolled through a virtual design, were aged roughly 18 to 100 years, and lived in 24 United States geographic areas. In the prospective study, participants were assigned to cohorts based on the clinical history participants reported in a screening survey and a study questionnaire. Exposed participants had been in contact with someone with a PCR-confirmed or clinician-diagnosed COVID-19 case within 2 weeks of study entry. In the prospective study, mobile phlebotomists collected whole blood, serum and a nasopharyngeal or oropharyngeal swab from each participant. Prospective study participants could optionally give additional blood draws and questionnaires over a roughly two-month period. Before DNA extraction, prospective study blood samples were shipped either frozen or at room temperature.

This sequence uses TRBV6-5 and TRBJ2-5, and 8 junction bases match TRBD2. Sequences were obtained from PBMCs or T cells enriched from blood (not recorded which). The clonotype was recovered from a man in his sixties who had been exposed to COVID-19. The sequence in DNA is TGTGCCAGCAGCCGGAGCGGGAGAAATCAAGAGACCCAGTACTTC. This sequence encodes CASSRSGRNQETQYF.